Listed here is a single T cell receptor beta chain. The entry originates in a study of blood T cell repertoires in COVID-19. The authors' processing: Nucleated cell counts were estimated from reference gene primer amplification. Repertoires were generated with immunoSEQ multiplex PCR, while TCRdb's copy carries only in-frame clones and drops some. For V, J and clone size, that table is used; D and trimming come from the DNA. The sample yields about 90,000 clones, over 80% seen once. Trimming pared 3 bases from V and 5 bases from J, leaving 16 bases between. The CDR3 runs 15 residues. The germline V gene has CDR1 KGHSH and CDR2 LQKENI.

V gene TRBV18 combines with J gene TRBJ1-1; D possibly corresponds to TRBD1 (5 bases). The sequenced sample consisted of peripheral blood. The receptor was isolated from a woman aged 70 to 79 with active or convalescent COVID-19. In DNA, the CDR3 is TGTGCCAGCTCACCGTCTTGGGGGAGGGGAACTGAAGCTTTCTTT. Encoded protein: CASSPSWGRGTEAFF.